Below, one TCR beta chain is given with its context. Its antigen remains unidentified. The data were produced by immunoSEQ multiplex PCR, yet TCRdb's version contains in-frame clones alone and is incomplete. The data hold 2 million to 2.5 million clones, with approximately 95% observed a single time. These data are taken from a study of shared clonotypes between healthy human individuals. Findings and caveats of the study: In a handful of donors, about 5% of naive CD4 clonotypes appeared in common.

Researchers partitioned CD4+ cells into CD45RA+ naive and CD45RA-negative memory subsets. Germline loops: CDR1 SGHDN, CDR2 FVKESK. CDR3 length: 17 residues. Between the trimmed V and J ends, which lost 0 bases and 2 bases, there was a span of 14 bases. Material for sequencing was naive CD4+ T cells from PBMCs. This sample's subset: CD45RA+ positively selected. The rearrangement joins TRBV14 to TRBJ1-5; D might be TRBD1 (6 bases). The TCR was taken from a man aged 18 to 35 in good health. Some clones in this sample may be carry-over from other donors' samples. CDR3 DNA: TGTGCCAGCAGCCAAGACAGGGGCACAAAACGCAATCAGCCCCAGCATTTT. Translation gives CASSQDRGTKRNQPQHF.